This note documents a single T cell receptor (beta chain) sequence. Its antigen is unknown. This CDR3 is built from 15 residues. Germline CDR1 and CDR2: SGHVS and FQNEAQ. Trimming removed 0 bases at V and 2 bases at J, with 11 bases between. After 5'RACE with constant-segment primers, TCR alpha and TCR beta cDNA libraries carrying sample barcodes and UMIs were obtained. Using its own MiXCR run on the 5' RACE reads, TCRdb lists one record per CDR3 protein. Seen here are hundreds of thousands of distinct CDR3 sequences, around 17% observed once, and the top ten hold about 12%. The data stem from a study of T-cell memory formation after mild COVID-19. Overall study findings and caveats: Shrinking CD4+ clones were chiefly CM and EM; CD8+ ones were chiefly EMRA.

The TCR originated in an adult woman who had mild COVID-19 (a few samples of this study predate the infection). Cell type and time point are not known. The specimen sequenced was PBMCs or a T cell subset sorted from them (not recorded which). The V gene is TRBV7-8, the J gene TRBJ2-7; no clear D gene. CDR3 coding DNA: TGTGCCAGCAGCTTAGCGGGAAAAGGGACCTACGAGCAGTACTTC. It yields the protein CASSLAGKGTYEQYF.